This T cell receptor beta chain is drawn from a study of T cell repertoires in cytomegalovirus infection. Turning to the study itself: Alongside well-studied HLA-B-restricted CMV epitopes, recently identified HLA-C-restricted CMV epitopes were also used.

TCRdb re-derived calls from the reads in MiXCR, one entry per CDR3 protein. The profile shows about 700,000 distinct CDR3 sequences, approximately 33% of them singletons. This clonotype was seen a handful of times. What it binds is not known. Trimming at V came to 2 bases and at J to 1 base, leaving 8 bases not matched to a gene. Germline V gene sequence: CDR1 SGHAT, CDR2 FQNNGV. The CDR3 length is 17 residues. The chain links TRBV11-2 to TRBJ2-3; 8 bases fit TRBD1. This TCR came from a human donor in good health (CMV status not recorded). Some clones in this sample may be carry-over from other donors' samples. The material sequenced was cultured PBMCs, taken from culture after CMV antigen stimulation. CDR3 DNA: TGTGCCAGCAGCTTACGGACAGGGAGTACACGCACAGATACGCAGTATTTT. Its translation: CASSLRTGSTRTDTQYF.